The 5 T cell receptor beta chains presented below share a single source sample, sequenced in a study of spatial heterogeneity in lung cancer. Study results and caveats: One measure, the expanded intratumoral alpha and beta TCR count, tracked tumor mutation counts.

Their antigens are not known. MiXCR was run by TCRdb on the 5' RACE reads, yielding one entry per CDR3 protein. The sample lists 10,000 or so distinct CDR3 sequences; approximately 12% were seen once. Noted time point: sample taken at primary tumor resection. The material sequenced was lung tumor tissue, taken at surgery. These TCRs come from a female donor with early-stage non-small cell lung cancer.

V gene TRBV11-3 combines with J gene TRBJ1-1; TRBD1 might be the D (5 bases). The V end was cut by 2 bases, the J end by 4 bases, with 8 bases between. CDR1 and CDR2 from the germline V gene are SGHNT and YENEEA. The CDR3 is 13 amino acids. The chain's CDR3 is CASSLRGGTEAFF. The CDR3 coding sequence is TGTGCCAGCAGCTTACGCGGGGGCACTGAAGCTTTCTTT. Using reference TRBV11-3 and TRBJ1-1 for the parts outside the CDR3, the full variable domain is EAGVVQSPRYKIIEKKQPVAFWCNPISGHNTLYWYLQNLGQGPELLIRYENEEAVDDSQLPKDRFSAERLKGVDSTLKIQPAELGDSAVYLCASSLRGGTEAFFGQGTRLTVV.

V and J are TRBV27 and TRBJ2-1; unclear D gene. V was pared by 5 bases and J by 4 bases, with 12 bases between. CDR1 is MNHEY, CDR2 SMNVEV, per germline (reference sequence). The CDR3 contains 14 residues. CDR3 nucleotide sequence: TGTGCCAGCAGTCCCCCTAACTCGTACAATGAGCAGTTCTTC. This encodes CASSPPNSYNEQFF.

This clonotype was detected many times. The V call is TRBV20-1, the J call TRBJ2-5, with TRBD2 matching 7 bases. The V and J ends lost 0 bases and 5 bases, in that order; junction bases with no gene match: 9. CDR1 is DFQATT and CDR2 is SNEGSKA in the germline V gene (reference sequence). The CDR3 sequence is 15 residues long. The CDR3 DNA is TGCAGTGCTAGAGATGGGACTACCATCCAGGAGACCCAGTACTTC. Protein sequence: CSARDGTTIQETQYF.

In its sample, this clonotype was seen many times. The chain combines TRBV3-1 with TRBJ1-2; TRBD1 agrees at 8 bases. Germline CDR1 LGHDT, CDR2 YNNKEL (reference sequence). CDR3 length: 15 amino acids. V lost 2 bases, J lost 8 bases, and 10 bases stayed unmatched. The CDR3 DNA reads as TGTGCCAGCAGCCAATCGTGGGGCAGGGGGCGAGGCTACACCTTC. Translation: CASSQSWGRGRGYTF.

A few counts support this clonotype. The chain combines TRBV7-9 with TRBJ2-7, with TRBD1 identical over 8 bases. There are 13 residues in the CDR3. Trimming removed 4 bases from V and 3 bases from J; junction bases left unmatched: 2. Germline-derived CDR1 and CDR2 are SEHNR and FQNEAQ (reference sequence). CDR3: CASSYRGDYEQYF. DNA of the CDR3: TGTGCCAGCAGCTACAGGGGGGACTACGAGCAGTACTTC.